This T cell receptor beta chain was documented in a study of blood T cell repertoires in COVID-19. Generated by immunoSEQ multiplex PCR, the TCRdb table keeps only in-frame clones and is missing some. Of 200,000 to 300,000 clones listed, around 90% were seen once; the top ten hold about 4%. The receptor was derived from a man aged 60 to 69 who had recovered from COVID-19. The sample consisted of peripheral blood.

DNA of the CDR3: TGTGCCAGCCGAAGCGGGGGAGCCGACAATGAGCAGTTCTTC. Translated: CASRSGGADNEQFF. The V and J genes are TRBV2 and TRBJ2-1; 8 nucleotides agree with TRBD2. CDR3 length: 14 residues. Germline V CDR1 and CDR2: SNHLY, FYNNEI. V lost 8 bases to trimming and J lost 5 bases; unmatched junction nucleotides: 8.